These T cell receptor beta chains were read from a single sample in a study of shared clonotypes between healthy human individuals. Sequencing used immunoSEQ multiplex PCR; TCRdb keeps in-frame clones, though not all of them. The sample records roughly 2.5 million clones, 85% to 95% being singletons. Sequencing input: naive CD4+ T cells sorted from blood. The receptors here all came from a man aged 18 to 29 in good health. Each CDR3 is given with its conserved first and last residue. The order of the fields is J gene, clone size, V gene, D gene, CDR3 protein, CDR3 DNA. The D gene is left open where the match is weak. Expanded clones are given a class, and other clones once, few, many or no size at all.

TRBJ1-2,-,TRBV7-2,TRBD1,CASSSSADRGLRDYGYTF,TGTGCCAGCAGCTCTAGCGCAGACAGGGGCCTCCGGGACTATGGCTACACCTTC
TRBJ2-7,-,TRBV2,-,CASTGGGVHYEQYF,TGTGCCAGCACGGGTGGAGGGGTCCACTACGAGCAGTACTTC
TRBJ2-2,-,TRBV6-1,TRBD1,CASSARQGKTGELFF,TGTGCCAGCAGTGCCCGACAGGGGAAGACCGGGGAGCTGTTTTTT
TRBJ1-2,-,TRBV6-5,TRBD1,CASSYATGGASYGYTF,TGTGCCAGCAGTTACGCTACAGGGGGCGCTAGCTATGGCTACACCTTC
TRBJ2-5,once,TRBV4-3,-,CASSRMRGEGKETQYF,TGCGCCAGCAGCCGCATGAGGGGTGAAGGGAAAGAGACCCAGTACTTC
TRBJ1-6,-,TRBV7-3,TRBD1,CASSFQGANSPLHF,TGTGCCAGCAGCTTTCAGGGGGCTAATTCACCCCTCCACTTT
TRBJ2-3,-,TRBV12-5,-,CASEVDTQYF,TGTGCTAGTGAGGTAGATACGCAGTATTTT
TRBJ2-3,-,TRBV29-1,-,CSVEPSTDTQYF,TGCAGCGTTGAGCCTAGCACAGATACGCAGTATTTT
TRBJ2-7,-,TRBV4-1,-,CASSQSVNLPEQYF,TGCGCCAGCAGCCAATCGGTCAATCTCCCCGAGCAGTACTTC
TRBJ1-2,-,TRBV5-1,-,CASSGQGNGYTF,TGCGCCAGCAGCGGTCAGGGTAATGGCTACACCTTC
TRBJ2-2,-,TRBV10-3,-,CAITRNTGELFF,TGTGCCATCACCCGGAACACCGGGGAGCTGTTTTTT